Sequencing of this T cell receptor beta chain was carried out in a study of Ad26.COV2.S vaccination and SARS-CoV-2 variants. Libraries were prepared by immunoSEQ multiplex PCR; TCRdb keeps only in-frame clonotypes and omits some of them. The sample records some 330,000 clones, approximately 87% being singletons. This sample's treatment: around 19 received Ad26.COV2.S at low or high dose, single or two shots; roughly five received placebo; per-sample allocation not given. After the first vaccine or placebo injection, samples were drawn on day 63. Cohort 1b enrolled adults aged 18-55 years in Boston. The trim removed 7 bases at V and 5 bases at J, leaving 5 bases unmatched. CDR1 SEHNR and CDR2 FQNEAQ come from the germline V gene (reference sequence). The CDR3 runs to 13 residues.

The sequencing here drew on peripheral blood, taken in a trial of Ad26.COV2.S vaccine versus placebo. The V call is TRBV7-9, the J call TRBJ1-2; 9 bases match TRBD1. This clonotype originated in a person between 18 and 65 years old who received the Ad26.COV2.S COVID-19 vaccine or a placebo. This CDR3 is CASTVGQGYGYTF. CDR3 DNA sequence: TGTGCCAGCACCGTGGGACAGGGATATGGCTACACCTTC.